Listed here are 8 T cell receptor beta chains from one sample, sequenced in a study of blood T cell repertoires in COVID-19. The table came from immunoSEQ multiplex PCR; TCRdb's copy has only in-frame clones and leaves some out. The repertoire holds roughly 100,000 clones, with about four fifths as singletons. The sample consisted of peripheral blood. These receptors all come from a woman between 65 and 79 years old with acute or convalescent COVID-19.

The rearrangement joins TRBV5-4 to TRBJ2-3; a weak D match, TRBD1 (5 bases). The CDR3 covers 15 residues. Trimming shortened V by 1 base and J by 0 bases, and 9 bases separated the two germline ends. Germline values: CDR1 SGHNT, CDR2 YYREEE (reference sequence). The CDR3 region is CASSLSTVSTDTQYF. CDR3 in DNA: TGTGCCAGCAGCTTGTCGACAGTTAGCACAGATACGCAGTATTTT.

The chain carries TRBV9 and TRBJ2-1; maybe TRBD2 (6 bases). Germline CDR1 is SGDLS and CDR2 is YYNGEE. The CDR3 covers 14 residues. With 3 bases removed from V and 1 base from J, the gap between germline ends came to 8 bases. The CDR3 is CASSAGGSYNEQFF. The CDR3 bases are TGTGCCAGCAGCGCCGGGGGTTCCTACAATGAGCAGTTCTTC.

The chain employs TRBV6-5 and TRBJ2-7; possibly TRBD1 for D (6 bases). This CDR3 is built from 14 residues. The germline V and J ends were trimmed by 4 bases and 0 bases, with 10 bases remaining between them. Germline V lookup: CDR1 MNHEY, CDR2 SVGAGI. The DNA for the CDR3 is TGTGCCAGCAGTTTGCAGGGGAGCTCCTACGAGCAGTACTTC. Its translation: CASSLQGSSYEQYF.

The V and J genes are TRBV29-1 and TRBJ2-7, with D maybe TRBD2 (7 bases). The germline CDR1 and CDR2 sequences are SQVTM and ANQGSEA. The germline V and J ends were trimmed by 6 bases and 4 bases, with 19 bases remaining between them. This CDR3 region has 14 residues. Here the CDR3 reads CSVAFGGGKYEQYF. CDR3 bases: TGCAGCGTCGCCTTTGGGGGGGGCAAATACGAGCAGTACTTC.

The V and J genes are TRBV7-2 and TRBJ1-5, with D possibly matching TRBD1 (5 bases). CDR1 is SGHTA and CDR2 is FQGNSA in the germline V gene. V was trimmed by 1 base and J by 1 base, leaving 5 bases between them. This CDR3 has 14 residues. CDR3 nucleotide sequence: TGTGCCAGCAGCTTAGAGGGGAGCAATCAGCCCCAGCATTTT. This encodes CASSLEGSNQPQHF.

The chain joins TRBV30 to TRBJ2-5; 9 positions match TRBD2. This CDR3 region has 13 residues. The V gene's germline CDR1 is GTSNPN and CDR2 SVGIG (reference sequence). Germline trimming cut 3 bases from V and 5 bases from J; bases unmatched to any gene: 4. CDR3 sequence: CAWSLAGWETQYF. CDR3 nucleotide sequence: TGTGCCTGGAGCCTAGCGGGATGGGAGACCCAGTACTTC. The entire variable domain, with the rest obtained from reference TRBV30 and TRBJ2-5, is as follows: SQTIHQWPATLVQPVGSPLSLECTVEGTSNPNLYWYRQAAGRGLQLLFYSVGIGQISSEVPQNLSASRPQDRQFILSSKKLLLSDSGFYLCAWSLAGWETQYFGPGTRLLVL.

The chain employs TRBV28 and TRBJ1-5; D not certain. V was trimmed by 1 base and J by 5 bases, leaving 6 bases between them. Germline V gene data show CDR1 as MDHEN and CDR2 as SYDVKM. There are 13 residues in the CDR3. The DNA of the CDR3 is TGTGCCAGCAGTTTATCGCAGGATCAGCCCCAGCATTTT. It is translated as CASSLSQDQPQHF.

The chain combines TRBV14 with TRBJ1-2; a weak D match, TRBD1 (5 bases). Germline V gene data show CDR1 as SGHDN and CDR2 as FVKESK. Trimming removed 6 bases from V and 6 bases from J, with 14 bases in between. The CDR3 extends over 13 amino acids. The DNA of the CDR3 is TGTGCCAGCAGTAACGGGGGTCTAAATGGCTACACCTTC. It yields the protein CASSNGGLNGYTF.